This entry lists 23 T cell receptor beta chains sequenced from one sample in a study of T cell responses to AZD1222 COVID-19 vaccine. TCRdb's table, derived via immunoSEQ multiplex PCR, lists solely in-frame clones and lacks some. The table lists some 120,000 clones, approximately 85% of them singletons. The material was peripheral blood, obtained on day 0 of AZD1222 vaccination. Receptors were obtained from an adult in good health.

This sequence joins TRBV2 and TRBJ1-5, with D unresolved. The CDR3 has 13 amino acids. Germline CDR1 reads SNHLY; CDR2 reads FYNNEI. The V gene lost 4 bases and the J gene lost 4 bases, with 8 bases spanning the gap. Written as DNA, the CDR3 is TGTGCCAGCAGTGGGGAGGGAAATCAGCCCCAGCATTTT. The encoded protein is CASSGEGNQPQHF.

V gene TRBV14 combines with J gene TRBJ2-2, with 7 nucleotides matching TRBD2. The trim removed 6 bases at V and 2 bases at J, leaving 6 bases unmatched. The germline gives CDR1 SGHDN, CDR2 FVKESK. The CDR3 contains 15 residues. The CDR3 DNA reads TGTGCCAGCAGACCCAGCGGGGCCAACACCGGGGAGCTGTTTTTT. Protein: CASRPSGANTGELFF.

The chain has TRBV4-3 and TRBJ1-6; D ambiguous. Germline assignment: CDR1 LGHNA and CDR2 YSLEER. CDR3 size: 16 residues. Trimming cost V 0 bases and J 1 base, with 7 bases left between them. The CDR3: CASSQDEGSYNSPLHF. CDR3 coding DNA: TGCGCCAGCAGCCAAGATGAGGGTTCCTATAATTCACCCCTCCACTTT.

There are a few counts of this clone. This chain joins TRBV11-3 and TRBJ1-2; possibly TRBD1 for D (5 bases). There are 13 residues in the CDR3. V lost 0 bases to trimming and J lost 8 bases, with 10 bases between them. Germline assignment: CDR1 SGHNT and CDR2 YENEEA. The CDR3 region is CASSLDPRGGYTF. The CDR3 DNA reads as TGTGCCAGCAGCTTAGATCCAAGGGGAGGCTACACCTTC.

This rearrangement joins TRBV7-9 to TRBJ2-2; maybe TRBD2 (6 bases). V lost 3 bases, J lost 4 bases, and 9 bases lay in between. This CDR3 contains 14 residues. The germline gives CDR1 SEHNR, CDR2 FQNEAQ (reference sequence). Written as DNA, the CDR3 is TGTGCCAGCAGCTTGGGACTTCCCACCGGGGAGCTGTTTTTT. Its translation is CASSLGLPTGELFF.

The genes are TRBV15 and TRBJ2-7, with D perhaps matching TRBD2 (6 bases). This CDR3 comprises 15 residues. V shed 5 bases and J shed 4 bases, with 18 bases lying between them. Germline CDR1 reads LNHNV; CDR2 reads YYDKDF (reference sequence). CDR3 in amino acids: CATSAERGILYEQYF. The CDR3 nucleotides read TGTGCCACCAGCGCAGAACGGGGGATTCTTTACGAGCAGTACTTC.

The V and J genes are TRBV5-1 and TRBJ1-1; perhaps TRBD1 as D (5 bases). From germline, CDR1 is SGHRS and CDR2 YFSETQ. V shed 2 bases and J shed 4 bases, with 12 bases lying between them. This CDR3 is 14 amino acids long. The CDR3 reads CASSLGHESTEAFF. The CDR3 nucleotides are TGCGCCAGCAGCTTAGGACACGAGAGCACTGAAGCTTTCTTT.

CDR3 amino acids: CASSIVASNTGELFF. The CDR3 region has the DNA TGTGCCAGCAGCATTGTAGCGTCGAACACCGGGGAGCTGTTTTTT. The V call is TRBV9, the J call TRBJ2-2, with a possible D match to TRBD2 (5 bases). From germline, CDR1 is SGDLS and CDR2 YYNGEE. This CDR3 region has 15 residues. Trimming took 4 bases from V and 0 from J, leaving 10 bases between them.

The table lists this clone with a few counts. The chain carries TRBV27 and TRBJ1-6; D uncertain. V was shortened by 6 bases and J by 10 bases, with 13 bases between the two germline ends. CDR3 size: 13 residues. Germline values: CDR1 MNHEY, CDR2 SMNVEV (reference sequence). As DNA, the CDR3 is TGTGCCAGCAGAGGGTGGGTCCTCTCACCCCTCCACTTT. Translated: CASRGWVLSPLHF.

The chain combines TRBV7-9 with TRBJ2-1, with 9 nucleotides matching TRBD2. Unmatched junction bases numbered 10, after V lost 3 bases and J lost 7 bases. In germline, CDR1 is SEHNR, CDR2 FQNEAQ (reference sequence). This CDR3 region has 16 residues. CDR3: CASSLPGASGMNEQFF. The CDR3 DNA is TGTGCCAGCAGCTTGCCCGGGGCTAGCGGGATGAATGAGCAGTTCTTC.

The chain has TRBV7-2 and TRBJ2-3, with a tentative D call TRBD2 (6 bases). Germline CDR1 reads SGHTA; CDR2 reads FQGNSA. Deletions cut 2 bases from V and 1 base from J, with 16 bases between. The CDR3 covers 17 residues. The CDR3 spells CASSLRPPPGGTDTQYF. CDR3 sequence (DNA): TGTGCCAGCAGCTTACGCCCCCCACCGGGGGGCACAGATACGCAGTATTTT.

Judged by abundance, this clone is medium-sized. The CDR3 reads CASSLRLAGGPTDTQYF. CDR3 nucleotides: TGTGCCAGCAGCCTCCGGCTAGCGGGAGGCCCCACAGATACGCAGTATTTT. This chain uses TRBV7-3 with TRBJ2-3; 11 bases line up with TRBD2. This CDR3 has 17 amino acids. The trim removed 5 bases at V and 2 bases at J, leaving 9 bases unmatched. Germline-derived CDR1 and CDR2 are SGHTA and FQGTGA. The entire variable domain, with the rest obtained from reference TRBV7-3 and TRBJ2-3, is as follows: GAGVSQTPSNKVTEKGKYVELRCDPISGHTALYWYRQSLGQGPEFLIYFQGTGAADDSGLPNDRFFAVRPEGSVSTLKIQRTERGDSAVYLCASSLRLAGGPTDTQYFGPGTRLTVL.

This clone was observed a single time. V gene TRBV2 combines with J gene TRBJ1-5, with 11 nucleotides matching TRBD1. Germline CDR1 reads SNHLY; CDR2 reads FYNNEI. V gave up 6 bases and J gave up 4 bases; unmatched junction bases: 5. CDR3 length equals 15 residues. This chain's CDR3 is CASSGQGAMNQPQHF. The CDR3 nucleotides read TGTGCCAGCAGCGGACAGGGGGCTATGAATCAGCCCCAGCATTTT. Looking up the rest from reference TRBV2 and TRBJ1-5 gives the full variable domain: EPEVTQTPSHQVTQMGQEVILRCVPISNHLYFYWYRQILGQKVEFLVSFYNNEISEKSEIFDDQFSVERPDGSNFTLKIRSTKLEDSAMYFCASSGQGAMNQPQHFGDGTRLSIL.

The V and J genes are TRBV27 and TRBJ2-7, with TRBD2 matching over 7 bases. The CDR3 totals 16 residues. Looked up from germline, CDR1 is MNHEY and CDR2 is SMNVEV (reference sequence). J lost 0 bases, V lost 0 bases, and 5 bases had no gene match. CDR3 sequence reads: CASSLSGRGSSYEQYF. As DNA, the CDR3 is TGTGCCAGCAGTTTATCGGGGCGGGGGAGCTCCTACGAGCAGTACTTC.

The gene calls are TRBV11-2 and TRBJ2-7; D is undetermined. The CDR3 consists of 14 residues. Trimming stripped 3 bases from V and 7 bases from J, with 16 bases between. The germline gives CDR1 SGHAT, CDR2 FQNNGV. CDR3 sequence reads: CASSFLDVEREQYF. In nucleotides, the CDR3 is TGTGCCAGCAGCTTCTTGGACGTGGAACGGGAGCAGTACTTC.

A single count supports this clone. A read error is likely, as this CDR3 ends without the conserved phenylalanine or tryptophan. The DNA is omitted, as the CDR3 cannot be located on it reliably, and the CDR3 follows TCRdb's listing. The chain couples TRBV6-2 or TRBV6-3 to TRBJ2-7. Germline V gives CDR1 MNHEY, CDR2 SVGEGT. The CDR3 is made up of 10 amino acids, end residues included. The CDR3 spells CASSHEMVLG.

The chain employs TRBV7-3 and TRBJ2-1; D might be TRBD1 or TRBD2, each matching 5 bases. Germline assignment: CDR1 SGHTA and CDR2 FQGTGA. The CDR3 has 15 residues. V lost 0 bases and J lost 9, with 15 bases in between. The CDR3 bases are TGTGCCAGCAGCTTAACTGGGACCTCGACCGGTGAGCAGTTCTTC. Translating gives CASSLTGTSTGEQFF.

The J gene is TRBJ2-2, the V gene TRBV20-1; no clear D. CDR1 is DFQATT and CDR2 is SNEGSKA in the germline V gene (reference sequence). The CDR3 is made up of 15 amino acids. Trimming left V 3 bases short and J 4 bases short, with 15 bases between. The CDR3 DNA is TGCAGTGCTAGTTATAGGGAAGACTTCACCGGGGAGCTGTTTTTT. Protein: CSASYREDFTGELFF.

The chain links TRBV18 to TRBJ2-7, with unresolved D. V lost 5 bases and J lost 0, with 14 bases in between. CDR1 and CDR2 from the germline V gene are KGHSH and LQKENI. The length of the CDR3 is 15 residues. The chain's CDR3 is CASSAQGQNSYEQYF. DNA for the CDR3: TGTGCCAGCTCAGCACAAGGCCAAAACTCCTACGAGCAGTACTTC.

The chain carries TRBV12-3 or TRBV12-4 and TRBJ2-7, with D perhaps matching TRBD1 (6 bases). The CDR3 length is 13 residues. V was clipped by 6 bases and J by 3 bases, with 12 bases between them. This chain's CDR3 is CASRKTGGYEQYF. CDR3 coding DNA: TGTGCCAGCAGGAAGACAGGCGGCTACGAGCAGTACTTC.

This chain links TRBV18 with TRBJ1-2; 7 bases align to TRBD1. CDR3 size: 14 residues. The germline V gene encodes CDR1 KGHSH and CDR2 LQKENI. Germline trimming cut 4 bases from V and 3 bases from J; bases unmatched to any gene: 5. CDR3 DNA: TGTGCCAGCTCACGGGACAGTAAACACTATGGCTACACCTTC. Protein: CASSRDSKHYGYTF.

The genes are TRBV27 and TRBJ2-1; 7 bases map to TRBD1. Germline CDR1 is MNHEY and CDR2 is SMNVEV (reference sequence). J lost 6 bases, V lost 2 bases, and 1 base had no gene match. The CDR3 loop spans 13 amino acids. Written as DNA, the CDR3 is TGTGCCAGCAGTTTAACAGGGGTCAATGAGCAGTTCTTC. Protein product: CASSLTGVNEQFF.

Written as DNA, the CDR3 is TGTGCCAGCAGCCGGGGGGCCCGGTACGAGCAGTACTTC. It is translated as CASSRGARYEQYF. This chain uses TRBV7-2 with TRBJ2-7; tentative D call: TRBD2 (7 bases). The CDR3 is made up of 13 amino acids. The V end was cut by 5 bases, the J end by 4 bases, with 12 bases between. The germline V gene encodes CDR1 SGHTA and CDR2 FQGNSA.